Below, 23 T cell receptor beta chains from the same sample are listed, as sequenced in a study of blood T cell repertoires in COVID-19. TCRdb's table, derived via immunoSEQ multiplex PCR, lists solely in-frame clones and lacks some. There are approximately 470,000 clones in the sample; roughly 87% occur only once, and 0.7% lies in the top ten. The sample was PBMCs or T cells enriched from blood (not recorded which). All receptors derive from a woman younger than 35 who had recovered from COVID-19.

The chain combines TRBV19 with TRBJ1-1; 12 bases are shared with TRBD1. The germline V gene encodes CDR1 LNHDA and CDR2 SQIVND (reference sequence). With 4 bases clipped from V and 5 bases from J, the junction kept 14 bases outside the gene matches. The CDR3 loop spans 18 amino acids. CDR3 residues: CASSTSSGTGGAGTEAFF. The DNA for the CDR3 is TGTGCCAGTAGTACCAGCTCCGGGACAGGGGGCGCGGGGACTGAAGCTTTCTTT.

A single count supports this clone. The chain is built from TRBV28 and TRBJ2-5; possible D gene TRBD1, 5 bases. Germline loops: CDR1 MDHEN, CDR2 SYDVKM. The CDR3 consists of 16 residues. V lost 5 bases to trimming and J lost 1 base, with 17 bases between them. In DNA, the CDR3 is TGTGCCAGCAGTAGCAGCGTAAGGGGTTTCCAAGAGACCCAGTACTTC. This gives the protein CASSSSVRGFQETQYF.

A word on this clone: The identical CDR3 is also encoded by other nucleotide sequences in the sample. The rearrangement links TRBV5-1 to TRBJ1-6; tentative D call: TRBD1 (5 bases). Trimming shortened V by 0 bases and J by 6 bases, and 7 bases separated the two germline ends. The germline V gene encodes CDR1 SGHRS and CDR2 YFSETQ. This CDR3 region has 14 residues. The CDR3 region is CASSLGQGNSPLHF. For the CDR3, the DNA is TGCGCCAGCAGCTTGGGGCAGGGTAATTCACCCCTCCACTTT.

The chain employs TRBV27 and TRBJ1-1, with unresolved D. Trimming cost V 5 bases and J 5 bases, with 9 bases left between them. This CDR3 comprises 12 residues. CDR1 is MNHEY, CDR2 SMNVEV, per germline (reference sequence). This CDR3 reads CASSIGGTEAFF. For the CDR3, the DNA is TGTGCCAGCAGTATAGGAGGAACTGAAGCTTTCTTT.

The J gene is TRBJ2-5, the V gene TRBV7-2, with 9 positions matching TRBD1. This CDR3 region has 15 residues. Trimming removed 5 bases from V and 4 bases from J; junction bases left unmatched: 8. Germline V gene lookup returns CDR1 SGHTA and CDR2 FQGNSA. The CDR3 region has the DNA TGTGCCAGCAGCCCCCGGTCGGGACAGGGAGAGACCCAGTACTTC. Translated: CASSPRSGQGETQYF.

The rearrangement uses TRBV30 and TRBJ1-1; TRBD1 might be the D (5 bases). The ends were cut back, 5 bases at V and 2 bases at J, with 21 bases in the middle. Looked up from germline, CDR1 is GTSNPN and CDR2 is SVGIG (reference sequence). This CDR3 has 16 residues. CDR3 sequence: CAWVQTGPGLNTEAFF. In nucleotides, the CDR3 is TGTGCCTGGGTACAAACCGGGCCAGGGCTCAACACTGAAGCTTTCTTT.

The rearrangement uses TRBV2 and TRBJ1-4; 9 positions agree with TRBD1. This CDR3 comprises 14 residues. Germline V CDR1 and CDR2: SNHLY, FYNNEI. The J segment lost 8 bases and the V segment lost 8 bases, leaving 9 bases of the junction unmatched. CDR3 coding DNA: TGTGCCAGCGGTCTACAGGGGGCGGACGAAAAACTGTTTTTT. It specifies CASGLQGADEKLFF.

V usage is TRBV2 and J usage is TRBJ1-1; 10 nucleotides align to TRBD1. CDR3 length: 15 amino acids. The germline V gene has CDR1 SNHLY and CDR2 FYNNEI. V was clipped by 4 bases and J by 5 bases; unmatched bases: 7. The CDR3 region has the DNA TGTGCCAGCAGTGTTCTGCCGGGACAGGGGACTGAAGCTTTCTTT. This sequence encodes CASSVLPGQGTEAFF.

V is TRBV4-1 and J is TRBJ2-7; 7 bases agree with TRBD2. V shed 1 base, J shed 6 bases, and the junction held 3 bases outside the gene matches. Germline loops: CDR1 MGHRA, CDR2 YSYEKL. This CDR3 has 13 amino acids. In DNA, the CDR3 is TGCGCCAGCAGCCAAGGGCGCGGGGGCGAGCAGTACTTC. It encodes CASSQGRGGEQYF.

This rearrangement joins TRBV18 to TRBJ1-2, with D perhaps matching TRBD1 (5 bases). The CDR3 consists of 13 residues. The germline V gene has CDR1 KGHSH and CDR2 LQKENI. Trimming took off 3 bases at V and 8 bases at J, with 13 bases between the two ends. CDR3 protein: CASSPTGGGGYTF. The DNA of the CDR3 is TGTGCCAGCTCACCTACCGGGGGAGGAGGCTACACCTTC.

The CDR3: CASTRLAGRQSSYNEQFF. In nucleotides, the CDR3 is TGCGCCAGCACTAGGCTAGCGGGACGTCAAAGCTCCTACAATGAGCAGTTCTTC. The rearrangement uses TRBV5-1 and TRBJ2-1; 9 nucleotides agree with TRBD2. The CDR3 totals 18 residues. From germline, CDR1 is SGHRS and CDR2 YFSETQ. Trimming cost V 6 bases and J 0 bases; bases outside gene matches: 13. Combining the CDR3 with reference TRBV5-1 and TRBJ2-1 gives the whole variable domain KAGVTQTPRYLIKTRGQQVTLSCSPISGHRSVSWYQQTPGQGLQFLFEYFSETQRNKGNFPGRFSGRQFSNSRSEMNVSTLELGDSALYLCASTRLAGRQSSYNEQFFGPGTRLTVL.

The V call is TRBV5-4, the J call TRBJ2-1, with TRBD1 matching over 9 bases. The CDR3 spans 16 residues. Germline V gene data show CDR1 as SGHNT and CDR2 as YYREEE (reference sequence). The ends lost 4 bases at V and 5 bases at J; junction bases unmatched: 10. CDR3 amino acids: CASSGVGQGPHNEQFF. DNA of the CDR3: TGTGCCAGCAGCGGGGTCGGACAGGGGCCACACAATGAGCAGTTCTTC.

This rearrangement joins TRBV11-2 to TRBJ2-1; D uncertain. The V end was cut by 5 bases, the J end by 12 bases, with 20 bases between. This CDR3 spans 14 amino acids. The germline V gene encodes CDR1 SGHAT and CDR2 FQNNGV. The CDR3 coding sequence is TGTGCCAGCAGCCTTAGCCGGGTGCCAGCCTGGCAGTTCTTC. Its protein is CASSLSRVPAWQFF.

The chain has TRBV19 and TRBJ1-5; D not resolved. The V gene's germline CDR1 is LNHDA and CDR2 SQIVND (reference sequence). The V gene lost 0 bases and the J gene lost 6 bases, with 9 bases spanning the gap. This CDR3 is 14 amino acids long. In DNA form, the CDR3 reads TGTGCCAGTAGTATAGATCCTGTGTTTCAGCCCCAGCATTTT. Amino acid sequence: CASSIDPVFQPQHF.

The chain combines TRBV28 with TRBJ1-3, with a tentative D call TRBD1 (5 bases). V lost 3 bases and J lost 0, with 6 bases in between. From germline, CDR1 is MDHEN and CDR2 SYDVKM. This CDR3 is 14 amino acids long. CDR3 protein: CASSFQGSGNTIYF. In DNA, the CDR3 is TGTGCCAGCAGTTTCCAGGGCTCTGGAAACACCATATATTTT. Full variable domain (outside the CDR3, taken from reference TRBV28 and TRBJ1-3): DVKVTQSSRYLVKRTGEKVFLECVQDMDHENMFWYRQDPGLGLRLIYFSYDVKMKEKGDIPEGYSVSREKKERFSLILESASTNQTSMYLCASSFQGSGNTIYFGEGSWLTVV.

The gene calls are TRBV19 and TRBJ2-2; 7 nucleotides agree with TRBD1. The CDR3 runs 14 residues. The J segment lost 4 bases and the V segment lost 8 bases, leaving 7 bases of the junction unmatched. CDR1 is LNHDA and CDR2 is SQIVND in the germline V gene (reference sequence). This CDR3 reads CASWNRGGTGELFF. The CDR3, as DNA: TGTGCCAGTTGGAACAGGGGTGGCACCGGGGAGCTGTTTTTT.

CDR3: CASSLNRVSTDTQYF. As DNA, the CDR3 is TGTGCCAGCTCGCTAAACAGGGTGAGCACAGATACGCAGTATTTT. The chain has TRBV18 and TRBJ2-3; D may be TRBD1 (6 bases). V dropped 6 bases and J dropped 0 bases, with 13 bases sitting between them. Per the germline V gene, CDR1 is KGHSH and CDR2 is LQKENI. The CDR3 has 15 amino acids.

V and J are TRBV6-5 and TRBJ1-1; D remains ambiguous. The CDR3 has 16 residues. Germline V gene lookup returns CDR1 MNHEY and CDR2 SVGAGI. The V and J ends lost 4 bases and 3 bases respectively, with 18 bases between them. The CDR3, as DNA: TGTGCCAGCAGTTTCCGACACCTCCGGGAGGACACTGAAGCTTTCTTT. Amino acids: CASSFRHLREDTEAFF.

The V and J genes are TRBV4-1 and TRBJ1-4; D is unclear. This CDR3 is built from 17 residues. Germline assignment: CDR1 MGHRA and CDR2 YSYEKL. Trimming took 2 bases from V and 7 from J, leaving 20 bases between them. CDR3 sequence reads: CASSQLGRAVGGEKLFF. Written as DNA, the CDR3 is TGCGCCAGCAGCCAACTTGGGAGAGCAGTGGGCGGTGAAAAACTGTTTTTT.

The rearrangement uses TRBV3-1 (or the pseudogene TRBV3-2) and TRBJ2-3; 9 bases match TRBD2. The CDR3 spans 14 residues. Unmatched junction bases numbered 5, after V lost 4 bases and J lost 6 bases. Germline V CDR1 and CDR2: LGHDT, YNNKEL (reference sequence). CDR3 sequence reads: CASSLLAGRDTQYF. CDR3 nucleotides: TGTGCCAGCAGCCTCCTAGCGGGGAGGGATACGCAGTATTTT.

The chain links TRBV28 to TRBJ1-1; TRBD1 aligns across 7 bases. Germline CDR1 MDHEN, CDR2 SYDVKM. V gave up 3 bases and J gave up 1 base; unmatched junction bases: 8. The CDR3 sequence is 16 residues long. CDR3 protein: CASSFRQGESNTEAFF. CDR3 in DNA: TGTGCCAGCAGTTTTCGACAGGGAGAATCGAACACTGAAGCTTTCTTT.

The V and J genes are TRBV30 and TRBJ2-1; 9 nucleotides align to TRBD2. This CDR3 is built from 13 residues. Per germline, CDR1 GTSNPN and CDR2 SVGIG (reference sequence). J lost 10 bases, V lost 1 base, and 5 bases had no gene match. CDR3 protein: CAWSGSSGGEQFF. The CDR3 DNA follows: TGTGCCTGGAGTGGTAGTAGCGGGGGAGAGCAGTTCTTC.

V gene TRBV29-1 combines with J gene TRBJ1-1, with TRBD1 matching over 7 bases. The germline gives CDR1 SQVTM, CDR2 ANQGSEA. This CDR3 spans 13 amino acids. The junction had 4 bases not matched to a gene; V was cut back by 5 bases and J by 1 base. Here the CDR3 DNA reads TGCAGCGTTAATACAGGGGCGAACACTGAAGCTTTCTTT. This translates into CSVNTGANTEAFF.